This passage covers 18 T cell receptor beta chains from one sample sequenced in a study of blood T cell repertoires in COVID-19. TCRdb's table, derived via immunoSEQ multiplex PCR, lists solely in-frame clones and lacks some. The table records about 75,000 clones, approximately 87% of them present only once. The sample comprised peripheral blood. The source is a human donor in a cohort sampled during active COVID-19.

In DNA form, the CDR3 reads TGTGCCAGTAGTATAGGGGCCCCCGGACAGGGCGGCACTGAAGCTTTCTTT. Its protein product is CASSIGAPGQGGTEAFF. This chain uses TRBV19 with TRBJ1-1; TRBD1 agrees at 8 bases. V trimming: 1 base; J trimming: 4 bases; junction bases outside the gene matches: 11. The germline CDR1 and CDR2 sequences are LNHDA and SQIVND (reference sequence). The CDR3 totals 17 residues. The variable domain in full, with the rest retrieved from reference TRBV19 and TRBJ1-1, is DGGITQSPKYLFRKEGQNVTLSCEQNLNHDAMYWYRQDPGQGLRLIYYSQIVNDFQKGDIAEGYSVSREKKESFPLTVTSAQKNPTAFYLCASSIGAPGQGGTEAFFGQGTRLTVV.

The V call is TRBV3-1 (or the pseudogene TRBV3-2), the J call TRBJ2-7; perhaps TRBD2 as D (5 bases). This CDR3 has 18 amino acids. Germline values: CDR1 LGHDT, CDR2 YNNKEL (reference sequence). Trimming removed 3 bases from V and 1 base from J, with 22 bases in between. The CDR3 coding sequence is TGTGCCAGCAGCCAGGGAGAAGGACGGTTAAGAAGTTCCTACGAGCAGTACTTC. Encoded protein: CASSQGEGRLRSSYEQYF.

This chain joins TRBV11-2 and TRBJ1-1; TRBD1 aligns across 8 bases. V lost 6 bases and J lost 7; bases outside the gene matches: 4. Germline CDR1 SGHAT, CDR2 FQNNGV. The CDR3 is 12 amino acids. DNA for the CDR3: TGTGCCAGCAGTTTGGGACAGGATGAAGCTTTCTTT. Translated, it gives CASSLGQDEAFF.

J is TRBJ1-1 and V is TRBV7-9, with TRBD1 matching over 8 bases. The V gene end was trimmed by 3 bases and the J gene end by 5 bases; junction bases not matched to a gene: 8. The germline CDR1 and CDR2 sequences are SEHNR and FQNEAQ (reference sequence). The CDR3 runs 15 residues. For the CDR3, the DNA is TGTGCCAGCAGCTTCGGACAGGGAAGCATAACTGAAGCTTTCTTT. This translates into CASSFGQGSITEAFF.

The rearrangement links TRBV7-2 to TRBJ2-1; D may be TRBD2 (5 bases). V lost 2 bases to trimming and J lost 2 bases, with 10 bases between them. The CDR3 has 15 amino acids. Germline loops: CDR1 SGHTA, CDR2 FQGNSA. The CDR3 sequence is CASSLTSGPYNEQFF. In DNA form, the CDR3 reads TGTGCCAGCAGCTTAACCAGCGGTCCCTACAATGAGCAGTTCTTC.

The chain uses TRBV2 and TRBJ2-3, with 7 nucleotides matching TRBD1. Germline values: CDR1 SNHLY, CDR2 FYNNEI. The CDR3 sequence is 16 residues long. With V trimmed by 4 bases and J by 3 bases, 10 bases remained unmatched. Here the CDR3 reads CASSVIQGERTDTQYF. The CDR3 DNA follows: TGTGCCAGCAGTGTAATCCAGGGGGAGAGAACAGATACGCAGTATTTT. The entire variable domain, with the rest obtained from reference TRBV2 and TRBJ2-3, is as follows: EPEVTQTPSHQVTQMGQEVILRCVPISNHLYFYWYRQILGQKVEFLVSFYNNEISEKSEIFDDQFSVERPDGSNFTLKIRSTKLEDSAMYFCASSVIQGERTDTQYFGPGTRLTVL.

The chain carries TRBV5-1 and TRBJ2-3; D not certain. The germline V and J ends were trimmed by 2 bases and 4 bases, with 11 bases remaining between them. Germline assignment: CDR1 SGHRS and CDR2 YFSETQ. The CDR3 is 14 amino acids. The CDR3 DNA reads as TGCGCCAGCAGCTTTGGTAGCAATCCAGATACGCAGTATTTT. Amino acids: CASSFGSNPDTQYF.

The chain uses TRBV5-1 and TRBJ2-1; D is perhaps TRBD1 (6 bases). Per germline, CDR1 SGHRS and CDR2 YFSETQ. CDR3 length: 16 residues. V lost 0 bases, J lost 4 bases, and 14 bases lay in between. DNA of the CDR3: TGCGCCAGCAGCTTGGTAGGGGGAGAGGGATACAATGAGCAGTTCTTC. Translated: CASSLVGGEGYNEQFF.

V is TRBV11-2 and J is TRBJ1-2; D possibly corresponds to TRBD1 (6 bases). The CDR3 contains 14 residues. The germline V gene has CDR1 SGHAT and CDR2 FQNNGV. V lost 3 bases to trimming and J lost 8 bases, with 16 bases between them. The CDR3 sequence is CASSFPGVRSGYTF. For the CDR3, the DNA is TGTGCCAGCAGCTTCCCAGGGGTCCGAAGCGGCTACACCTTC. Full variable domain (remainder filled in from reference TRBV11-2 and TRBJ1-2): EAGVAQSPRYKIIEKRQSVAFWCNPISGHATLYWYQQILGQGPKLLIQFQNNGVVDDSQLPKDRFSAERLKGVDSTLKIQPAKLEDSAVYLCASSFPGVRSGYTFGSGTRLTVV.

This chain links TRBV28 with TRBJ2-3, with D possibly matching TRBD2 (5 bases). V was shortened by 9 bases and J by 4 bases, with 11 bases between the two germline ends. The CDR3 sequence is 12 residues long. CDR1 and CDR2 (germline): MDHEN, SYDVKM. CDR3 in amino acids: CASTPGADTQYF. The CDR3 DNA reads as TGTGCCAGTACCCCCGGGGCAGATACGCAGTATTTT.

The V gene is TRBV28, the J gene TRBJ2-1; 9 bases are a match to TRBD2. The J segment lost 9 bases and the V segment lost 8 bases, leaving 8 bases of the junction unmatched. The length of the CDR3 is 13 residues. The germline V gene has CDR1 MDHEN and CDR2 SYDVKM. The CDR3 is CASRLREGTEQFF. Written as DNA, the CDR3 is TGTGCCAGCCGGTTGCGGGAGGGCACTGAGCAGTTCTTC.

V is TRBV28 and J is TRBJ1-6; 7 bases are shared with TRBD1. This CDR3 has 15 amino acids. Germline assignment: CDR1 MDHEN and CDR2 SYDVKM. The V and J ends lost 7 bases and 9 bases, in that order; junction bases with no gene match: 12. In DNA form, the CDR3 reads TGTGCCAGCACCTCCCCGGGACAGATCGCTTCACCCCTCCACTTT. Protein sequence: CASTSPGQIASPLHF.

This sequence joins TRBV9 and TRBJ1-4, with D possibly being TRBD1 (6 bases). The CDR3 extends over 18 amino acids. Germline-derived CDR1 and CDR2 are SGDLS and YYNGEE. V gave up 4 bases and J gave up 3 bases, with 22 bases separating them. The CDR3 loop is CASSSTPGGAGANEKLFF. DNA for the CDR3: TGTGCCAGCAGCTCCACCCCTGGGGGGGCGGGAGCTAATGAAAAACTGTTTTTT. Based on the CDR3 plus reference TRBV9 and TRBJ1-4, the full variable domain is DSGVTQTPKHLITATGQRVTLRCSPRSGDLSVYWYQQSLDQGLQFLIQYYNGEERAKGNILERFSAQQFPDLHSELNLSSLELGDSALYFCASSSTPGGAGANEKLFFGSGTQLSVL.

The J gene is TRBJ2-1, the V gene TRBV5-5; D is unresolved. Germline-derived CDR1 and CDR2 are SGHKS and YYEKEE (reference sequence). Trimming removed 1 base from V and 6 bases from J, with 11 bases in between. The CDR3 length is 14 residues. This CDR3 is CASSLPPPGNEQFF. In DNA form, the CDR3 reads TGTGCCAGCAGCTTGCCCCCCCCGGGCAATGAGCAGTTCTTC.

The V call is TRBV29-1, the J call TRBJ1-1; the match to TRBD1 covers 10 bases. J gave up 1 base and V 4 bases, and 3 bases lay outside the gene matches. Germline CDR1 reads SQVTM; CDR2 reads ANQGSEA. The CDR3 has 14 residues. The CDR3 DNA reads TGCAGCGTTGGACAGGGGGCGAGGAACACTGAAGCTTTCTTT. Protein: CSVGQGARNTEAFF. Based on the CDR3 plus reference TRBV29-1 and TRBJ1-1, the full variable domain is SAVISQKPSRDICQRGTSLTIQCQVDSQVTMMFWYRQQPGQSLTLIATANQGSEATYESGFVIDKFPISRPNLTFSTLTVSNMSPEDSSIYLCSVGQGARNTEAFFGQGTRLTVV.

The table lists this clone with a count of one. This chain's CDR3 is CASSQDQGNTIYF. The CDR3 DNA reads TGCGCCAGCAGCCAAGATCAGGGAAACACCATATATTTT. This chain connects TRBV4-1 to TRBJ1-3; no clear D. The CDR3 contains 13 residues. In germline, CDR1 is MGHRA, CDR2 YSYEKL. Trimming removed 0 bases at V and 4 bases at J, with 4 bases between.

The V call is TRBV27, the J call TRBJ2-4; 9 nucleotides align to TRBD1. CDR3 length: 13 residues. Germline V lookup: CDR1 MNHEY, CDR2 SMNVEV (reference sequence). The trim removed 3 bases at V and 6 bases at J, leaving 0 bases unmatched. DNA of the CDR3: TGTGCCAGCAGTTTGGACAGGGGAAACATTCAGTACTTC. Protein sequence: CASSLDRGNIQYF.

J is TRBJ1-5 and V is TRBV12-3 or TRBV12-4; D call uncertain. Trimming shortened V by 1 base and J by 6 bases, and 7 bases separated the two germline ends. The CDR3 length is 13 residues. CDR3 amino acids: CASSLGESQPQHF. CDR3 coding DNA: TGTGCCAGCAGTTTAGGGGAGAGTCAGCCCCAGCATTTT.